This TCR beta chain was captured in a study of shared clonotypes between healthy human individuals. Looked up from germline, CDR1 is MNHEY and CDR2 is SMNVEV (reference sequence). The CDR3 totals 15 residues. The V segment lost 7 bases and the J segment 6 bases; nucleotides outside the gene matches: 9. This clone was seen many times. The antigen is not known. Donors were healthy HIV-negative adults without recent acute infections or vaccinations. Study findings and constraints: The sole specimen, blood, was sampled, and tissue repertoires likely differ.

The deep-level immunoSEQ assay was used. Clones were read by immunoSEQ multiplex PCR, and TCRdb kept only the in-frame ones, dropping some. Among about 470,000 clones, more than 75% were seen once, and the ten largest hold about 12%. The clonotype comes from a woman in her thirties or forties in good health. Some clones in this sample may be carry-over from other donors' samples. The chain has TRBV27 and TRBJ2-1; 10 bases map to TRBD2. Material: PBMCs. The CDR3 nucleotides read TGTGCCAGCATCTCAGCGGGAGGGATGGGCAATGAGCAGTTCTTC. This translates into CASISAGGMGNEQFF.